Listed here are 4 T cell receptor beta chains from one sample, sequenced in a study of cytomegalovirus exposure and HLA in healthy donors. The PCR had 60 Vbeta and 13 Jbeta primers. Method: immunoSEQ multiplex PCR; TCRdb's copy keeps in-frame clones and lacks some. This sample yields some 170,000 clones, of which 70% to 90% are seen a single time; approximately 0.85% belongs to the top ten. Sequenced: PBMCs. The receptors here all came from a woman aged 30 to 39 in good health and CMV-seronegative.

The chain combines TRBV6-5 with TRBJ2-7; tentatively, D is TRBD2 (6 bases). The germline V gene encodes CDR1 MNHEY and CDR2 SVGAGI. The CDR3 is 12 amino acids. Trimming pared 8 bases from V and 4 bases from J, leaving 12 bases between. CDR3 DNA: TGTGCCAGCGGAGGGCTGTCTTACGAGCAGTACTTC. This codes for CASGGLSYEQYF.

The rearrangement links TRBV5-8 to TRBJ2-5; 9 positions agree with TRBD2. The V gene end was trimmed by 0 bases and the J gene end by 5 bases; junction bases not matched to a gene: 5. The CDR3 is 15 residues long. Germline lookup yields CDR1 SGHTS and CDR2 YDEGEE. The CDR3 sequence is CASSLGLAGSETQYF. As DNA, the CDR3 is TGTGCCAGCAGCTTGGGGCTAGCGGGGAGCGAGACCCAGTACTTC.

J is TRBJ1-1 and V is TRBV21-1; the D call in the table, TRBD1, was not verified against the DNA. TRBV21-1 is annotated as a pseudogene. This CDR3 is built from 17 residues. CDR3 coding DNA: TGTGCCAGCAGCAAAGCTGACAGTACTCCCATGAACACTGAAGCTTTCTTT. The encoded protein is CASSKADSTPMNTEAFF.

The chain recombines TRBV19 with TRBJ2-3; D unresolved. This CDR3 spans 16 amino acids. Trimming pared 3 bases from V and 0 bases from J, leaving 13 bases between. The germline CDR1 and CDR2 sequences are LNHDA and SQIVND (reference sequence). CDR3 region: CASSIPKPGSTDTQYF. The CDR3 DNA is TGTGCCAGTAGTATTCCCAAACCCGGGAGCACAGATACGCAGTATTTT.